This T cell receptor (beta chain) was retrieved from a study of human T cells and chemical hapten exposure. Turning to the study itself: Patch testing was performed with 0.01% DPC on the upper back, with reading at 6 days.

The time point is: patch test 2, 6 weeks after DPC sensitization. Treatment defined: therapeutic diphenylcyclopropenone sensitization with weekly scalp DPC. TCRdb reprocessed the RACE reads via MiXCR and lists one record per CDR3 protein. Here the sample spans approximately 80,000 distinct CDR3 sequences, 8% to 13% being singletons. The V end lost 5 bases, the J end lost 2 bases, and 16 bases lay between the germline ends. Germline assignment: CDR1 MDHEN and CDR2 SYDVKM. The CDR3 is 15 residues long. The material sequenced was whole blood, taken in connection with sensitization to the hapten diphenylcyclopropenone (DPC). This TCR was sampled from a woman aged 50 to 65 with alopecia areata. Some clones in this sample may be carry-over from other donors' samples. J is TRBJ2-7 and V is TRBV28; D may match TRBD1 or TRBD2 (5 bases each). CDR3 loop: CASSNYGAPPYEQYF. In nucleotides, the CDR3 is TGTGCCAGCAGTAATTACGGGGCCCCTCCCTACGAGCAGTACTTC.